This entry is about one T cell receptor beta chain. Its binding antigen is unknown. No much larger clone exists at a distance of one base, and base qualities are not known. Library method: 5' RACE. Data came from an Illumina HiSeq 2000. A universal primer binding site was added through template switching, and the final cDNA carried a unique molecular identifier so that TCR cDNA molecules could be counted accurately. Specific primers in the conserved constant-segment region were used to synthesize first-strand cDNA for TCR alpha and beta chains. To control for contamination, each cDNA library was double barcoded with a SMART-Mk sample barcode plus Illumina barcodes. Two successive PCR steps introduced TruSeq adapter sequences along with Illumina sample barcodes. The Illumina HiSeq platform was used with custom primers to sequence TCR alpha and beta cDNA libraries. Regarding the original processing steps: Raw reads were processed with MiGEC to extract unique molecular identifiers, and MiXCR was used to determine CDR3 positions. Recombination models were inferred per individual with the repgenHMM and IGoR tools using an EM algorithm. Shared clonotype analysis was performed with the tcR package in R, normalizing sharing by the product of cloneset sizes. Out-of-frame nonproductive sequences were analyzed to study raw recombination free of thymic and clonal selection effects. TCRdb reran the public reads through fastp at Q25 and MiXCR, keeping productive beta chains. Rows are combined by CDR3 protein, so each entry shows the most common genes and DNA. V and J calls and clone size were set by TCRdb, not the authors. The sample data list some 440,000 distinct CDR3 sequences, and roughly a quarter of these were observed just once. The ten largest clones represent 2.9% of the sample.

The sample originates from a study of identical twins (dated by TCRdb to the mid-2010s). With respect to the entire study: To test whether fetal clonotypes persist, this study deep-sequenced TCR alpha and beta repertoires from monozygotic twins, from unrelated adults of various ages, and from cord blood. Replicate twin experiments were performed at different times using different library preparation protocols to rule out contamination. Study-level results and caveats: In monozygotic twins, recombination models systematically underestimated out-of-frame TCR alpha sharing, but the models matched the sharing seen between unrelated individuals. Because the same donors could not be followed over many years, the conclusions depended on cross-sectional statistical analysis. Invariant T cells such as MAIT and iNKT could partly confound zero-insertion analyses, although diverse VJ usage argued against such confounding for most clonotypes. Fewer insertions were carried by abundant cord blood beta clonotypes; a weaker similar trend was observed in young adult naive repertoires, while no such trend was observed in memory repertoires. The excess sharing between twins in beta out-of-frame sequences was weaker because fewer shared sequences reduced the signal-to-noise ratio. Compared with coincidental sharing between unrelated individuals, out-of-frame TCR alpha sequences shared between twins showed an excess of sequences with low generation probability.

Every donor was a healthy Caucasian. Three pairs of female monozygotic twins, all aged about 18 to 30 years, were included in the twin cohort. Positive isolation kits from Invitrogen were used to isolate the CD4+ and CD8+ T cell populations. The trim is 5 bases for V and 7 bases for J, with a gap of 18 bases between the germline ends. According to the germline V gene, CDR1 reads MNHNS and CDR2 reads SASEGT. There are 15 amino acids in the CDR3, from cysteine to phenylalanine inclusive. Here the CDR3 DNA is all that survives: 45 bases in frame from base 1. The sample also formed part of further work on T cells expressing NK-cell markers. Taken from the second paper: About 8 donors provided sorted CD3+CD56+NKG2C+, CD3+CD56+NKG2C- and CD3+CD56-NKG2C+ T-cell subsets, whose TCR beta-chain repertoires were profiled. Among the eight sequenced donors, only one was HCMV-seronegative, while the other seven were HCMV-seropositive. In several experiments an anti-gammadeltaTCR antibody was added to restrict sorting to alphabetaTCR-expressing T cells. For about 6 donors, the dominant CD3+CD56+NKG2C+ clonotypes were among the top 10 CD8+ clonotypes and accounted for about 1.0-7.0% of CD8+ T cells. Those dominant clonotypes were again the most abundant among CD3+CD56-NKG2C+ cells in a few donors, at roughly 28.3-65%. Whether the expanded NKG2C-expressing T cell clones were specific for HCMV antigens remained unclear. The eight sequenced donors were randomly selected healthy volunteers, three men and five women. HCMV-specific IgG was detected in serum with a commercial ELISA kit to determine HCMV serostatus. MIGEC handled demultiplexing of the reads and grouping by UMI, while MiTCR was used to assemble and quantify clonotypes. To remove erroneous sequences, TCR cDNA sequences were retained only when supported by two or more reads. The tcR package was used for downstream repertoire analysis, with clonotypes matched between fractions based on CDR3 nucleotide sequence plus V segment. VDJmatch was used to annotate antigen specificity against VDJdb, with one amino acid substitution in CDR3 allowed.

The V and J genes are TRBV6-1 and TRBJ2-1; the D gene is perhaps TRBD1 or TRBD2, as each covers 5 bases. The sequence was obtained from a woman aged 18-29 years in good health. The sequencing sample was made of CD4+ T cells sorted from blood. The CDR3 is CASSQDHSWGNEQFF. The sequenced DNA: TGTGCCAGCAGTCAGGACCACTCGTGGGGGAATGAGCAGTTCTTC.